Listed below are T cell receptor beta chains from one sample, sequenced in a study of CD8 T cells in Susac syndrome. MiXCR was run by TCRdb on the immunoSEQ multiplex PCR reads, yielding one entry per CDR3 protein. The data show roughly 200,000 distinct CDR3 sequences, roughly 94% seen once. The sample taken for sequencing was CD4+ T cells from PBMCs. The source is a human donor with multiple sclerosis. Both conserved end residues are part of each CDR3.

v_call: TRBV18
cdr3_length: 13
cdr3_aa: CASSEGLNNEQFF

v_call: TRBV9
cdr3_length: 13
cdr3_aa: CASSVDSTDTQYF

v_call: TRBV30
cdr3_length: 11
cdr3_aa: CAWRPMDTQYF

v_call: TRBV3-1
cdr3_length: 15
cdr3_aa: CASSQVRAGANVLTF

v_call: TRBV12-3/TRBV12-4
cdr3_length: 13
cdr3_aa: CASSLGVGYGYTF

v_call: TRBV25-1
cdr3_length: 14
cdr3_aa: CASSGHSPQETQYF

v_call: TRBV28
cdr3_length: 14
cdr3_aa: CASRTVSSNQPQHF

v_call: TRBV30
cdr3_length: 13
cdr3_aa: CAWGQGNNSPLHF

v_call: TRBV7-2
cdr3_length: 12
cdr3_aa: CASSFLAGGQYF

v_call: TRBV6-5
cdr3_length: 13
cdr3_aa: CASSGASNQPQHF

v_call: TRBV29-1
cdr3_length: 13
cdr3_aa: CSANPTATDTQYF

v_call: TRBV7-2
cdr3_length: 15
cdr3_aa: CASSLEAGPSDTQYF

v_call: TRBV30
cdr3_length: 11
cdr3_aa: CAWSGGEPLHF

v_call: TRBV20-1
cdr3_length: 13
cdr3_aa: CSAVGRLNTEAFF

v_call: TRBV30
cdr3_length: 13
cdr3_aa: CAWSRTSQETQYF

v_call: TRBV5-6
cdr3_length: 15
cdr3_aa: CASSFYQGANQPQHF

v_call: TRBV6-1
cdr3_length: 15
cdr3_aa: CATAGTRQLQETQYF

v_call: TRBV29-1
cdr3_length: 12
cdr3_aa: CSVAKAGEKLFF

v_call: TRBV29-1
cdr3_length: 16
cdr3_aa: CSVVGLRQIGTDTQYF

v_call: TRBV12-3/TRBV12-4
cdr3_length: 15
cdr3_aa: CASSFGQRRSYEQYF

v_call: TRBV29-1
cdr3_length: 14
cdr3_aa: CSVHVTRRGAEAFF

v_call: TRBV30
cdr3_length: 14
cdr3_aa: CAWSPGLAGDEQYF

v_call: TRBV29-1
cdr3_length: 12
cdr3_aa: CSGQGARTEAFF